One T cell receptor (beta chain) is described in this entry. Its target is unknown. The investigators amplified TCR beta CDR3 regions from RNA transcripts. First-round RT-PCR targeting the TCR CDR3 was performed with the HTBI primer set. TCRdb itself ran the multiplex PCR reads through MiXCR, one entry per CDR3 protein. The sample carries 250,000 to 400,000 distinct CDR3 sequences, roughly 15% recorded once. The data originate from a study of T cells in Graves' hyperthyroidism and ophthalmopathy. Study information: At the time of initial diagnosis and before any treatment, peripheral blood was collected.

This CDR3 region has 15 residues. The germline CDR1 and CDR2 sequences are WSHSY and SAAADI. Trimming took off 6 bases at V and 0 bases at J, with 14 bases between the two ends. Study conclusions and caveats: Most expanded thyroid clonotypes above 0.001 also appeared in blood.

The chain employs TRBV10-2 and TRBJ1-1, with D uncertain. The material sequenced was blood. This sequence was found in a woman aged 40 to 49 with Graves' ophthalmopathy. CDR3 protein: CASRRSRTMNTEAFF. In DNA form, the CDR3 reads TGCGCCAGCAGAAGATCGCGTACTATGAACACTGAAGCTTTCTTT.